This note documents a single TCR beta chain sequence. The record originates from a study of blood T cell repertoires in COVID-19. Study context: Acute and convalescent COVID-19 specimens originated in the United States, Italy and Spain. T cells, B-cell-depleted T cells, or PBMCs provided the cDNA or gDNA that served as material.

The protocol was immunoSEQ multiplex PCR, while the TCRdb copy is restricted to in-frame clones and leaves out a portion. The sample lists 200,000 to 250,000 clones, 86% seen once, with approximately 6.2% in the top ten. Trimming took off 2 bases at V and 2 bases at J, with 9 bases between the two ends. The CDR3 spans 14 residues. Germline V gives CDR1 MDHEN, CDR2 SYDVKM. The specimen was peripheral blood. The source is a man aged 55 to 70 with acute or convalescent COVID-19. This sequence joins TRBV28 and TRBJ1-2; perhaps TRBD1 as D (6 bases). CDR3 sequence (DNA): TGTGCCAGCAGTTTAGAGGACAGAAACTATGGCTACACCTTC. Its protein is CASSLEDRNYGYTF.